This is a list of T cell receptor beta chains from one sample in a study of T cells in Graves' hyperthyroidism and ophthalmopathy. TCRdb analysed the multiplex PCR reads with MiXCR anew, one entry per CDR3 protein. The sample has around 300,000 distinct CDR3 sequences; roughly 13% are singletons. Sequencing was carried out using blood. The receptors stem from a middle-aged woman with Graves' ophthalmopathy. Both conserved end residues are part of each CDR3. The D gene is left open where the match is weak. Clone size is given for some rows only: seen once, a few or many times, or a class if the clone is expanded.

D	V	J	size	CDR3	DNA
-	TRBV6-2/TRBV6-3	TRBJ1-1	many	CASTKGQSFTEAFF	TGTGCCAGCACCAAGGGCCAGAGTTTCACTGAAGCTTTCTTT
TRBD2	TRBV10-2	TRBJ2-7	-	CASGRTSGGAGYEQYF	TGCGCCAGCGGTAGGACTAGCGGGGGGGCGGGGTACGAGCAGTACTTC
-	TRBV28	TRBJ1-1	many	CAIVGNTEAFF	TGTGCCATCGTCGGGAACACTGAAGCTTTCTTT
-	TRBV6-1	TRBJ1-5	-	CASSGGRGNSNQPQHF	TGTGCCAGCAGTGGAGGCAGGGGAAATAGCAATCAGCCCCAGCATTTT
-	TRBV10-3	TRBJ2-3	few	CAISVGQIADTQYF	TGTGCCATCAGTGTAGGGCAGATCGCAGATACGCAGTATTTT
-	TRBV19	TRBJ2-1	few	CASTPDSVDNEQFF	TGTGCCAGTACCCCGGACTCTGTGGACAATGAGCAGTTCTTC
TRBD1	TRBV2	TRBJ2-3	many	CASRRNRGREDTQYF	TGTGCCAGCAGGAGGAACAGGGGGCGCGAAGATACGCAGTATTTT
TRBD1	TRBV7-9	TRBJ2-7	-	CASSLPGTGVAEQYF	TGTGCCAGCAGCTTACCCGGGACAGGGGTCGCCGAGCAGTACTTC
-	TRBV5-5	TRBJ2-7	-	CASSSRVPSYEQYF	TGTGCCAGCAGCTCCCGGGTCCCCTCCTACGAGCAGTACTTC
-	TRBV18	TRBJ1-1	many	CASSPPQRKNTEAFF	TGTGCCAGCTCACCACCGCAAAGGAAGAACACTGAAGCTTTCTTT
TRBD2	TRBV4-1	TRBJ2-1	-	CASSPASGDYNEQFF	TGCGCCAGCAGCCCCGCTAGCGGGGATTACAATGAGCAGTTCTTC
TRBD1	TRBV20-1	TRBJ1-1	many	CSASGQGAKRFF	TGCAGTGCTTCCGGACAGGGGGCGAAGCGATTCTTT
-	TRBV20-1	TRBJ2-3	-	CSARDYGTSTDTQYF	TGCAGTGCTAGGGACTACGGCACTAGCACAGATACGCAGTATTTT
-	TRBV6-2/TRBV6-3	TRBJ2-6	many	CASSYGTSGANVLTF	TGTGCCAGCAGTTACGGGACTTCTGGGGCCAACGTCCTGACTTTC
-	TRBV4-1	TRBJ2-7	-	CASSPLVRRPYEQYF	TGCGCCAGCAGCCCGCTGGTCCGTCGCCCTTACGAGCAGTACTTC
TRBD1	TRBV20-1	TRBJ2-1	many	CSASSGTAYNEQFF	TGCAGTGCTAGTTCGGGGACAGCCTACAATGAGCAGTTCTTC
-	TRBV11-2	TRBJ2-1	few	CASSPLRWTSSYNEQFF	TGTGCCAGCAGCCCTCTCCGCTGGACCAGCTCCTACAATGAGCAGTTCTTC
-	TRBV11-3	TRBJ1-1	-	CASSIRGGEAFF	TGTGCCAGCAGCATAAGAGGGGGTGAAGCTTTCTTT
TRBD2	TRBV11-2	TRBJ2-1	many	CASSSRTSGMAEQFF	TGTGCCAGCAGCTCCCGGACTAGCGGGATGGCAGAGCAGTTCTTC
TRBD1	TRBV24-1	TRBJ2-5	many	CATSDWGQGVETQYF	TGTGCCACCAGTGATTGGGGGCAGGGGGTAGAGACCCAGTACTTC
-	TRBV7-9	TRBJ2-7	many	CASSFTANSYEQYF	TGTGCCAGCAGCTTTACAGCGAACTCCTACGAGCAGTACTTC
TRBD1	TRBV2	TRBJ1-2	many	CASSVVRQGIIQYGYTF	TGTGCCAGCAGTGTGGTGAGACAGGGGATCATCCAATATGGCTACACCTTC
TRBD2	TRBV4-2	TRBJ2-7	large	CASSPTDSGGTYEQYF	TGTGCCAGCAGCCCCACGGATAGCGGGGGAACCTACGAGCAGTACTTC
-	TRBV4-1	TRBJ2-7	-	CASSQGMQGGSYEQYF	TGCGCCAGCAGCCAAGGCATGCAGGGAGGCTCCTACGAGCAGTACTTC
-	TRBV29-1	TRBJ2-2	many	CSVGPGANTGELFF	TGCAGCGTTGGCCCGGGTGCGAACACCGGGGAGCTGTTTTTT
-	TRBV15	TRBJ1-3	few	CATSRDQEFAGAGNTIYF	TGTGCCACCAGCAGAGATCAAGAGTTTGCGGGGGCCGGAAACACCATATATTTT
TRBD1	TRBV20-1	TRBJ2-7	many	CSASLGQSREQYF	TGCAGTGCTAGTTTGGGACAGTCTCGCGAGCAGTACTTC
-	TRBV19	TRBJ2-7	-	CASSIAGRYEQYF	TGTGCCAGTAGTATAGCCGGCCGCTACGAGCAGTACTTC
TRBD2	TRBV7-2	TRBJ2-7	many	CASSFTSGSPYEQYF	TGTGCCAGCAGCTTTACTAGCGGGAGTCCCTACGAGCAGTACTTC
-	TRBV19	TRBJ2-1	many	CASSISGVEKFF	TGTGCCAGTAGTATTTCTGGGGTTGAAAAGTTCTTC
-	TRBV20-1	TRBJ1-2	many	CSASDRGRGGYTF	TGCAGTGCTAGCGATAGGGGACGAGGTGGCTACACCTTC
TRBD1	TRBV6-1	TRBJ1-6	few	CATATGLSSPLHF	TGTGCCACCGCGACAGGGCTCTCTTCACCCCTCCACTTT
TRBD2	TRBV7-9	TRBJ2-3	many	CASSTGLASSTDTQYF	TGTGCCAGCAGCACGGGACTAGCTTCTAGCACAGATACGCAGTATTTT
-	TRBV4-1	TRBJ1-2	few	CASSPRTVANYGYTF	TGCGCCAGCAGCCCTAGGACTGTAGCCAACTATGGCTACACCTTC
-	TRBV30	TRBJ1-1	-	CAWSDIVSGKAFF	TGTGCCTGGAGCGACATCGTCTCTGGGAAAGCTTTCTTT
TRBD1	TRBV24-1	TRBJ2-1	-	CATSVDGTGEQFF	TGTGCCACCAGTGTAGACGGGACAGGTGAGCAGTTCTTC
-	TRBV7-8	TRBJ2-1	many	CASRQDGQIYNEQFF	TGTGCCAGCAGACAAGACGGACAGATATACAATGAGCAGTTCTTC
TRBD1	TRBV2	TRBJ1-2	few	CASSATGQGNYGYTF	TGTGCCAGCAGTGCCACCGGACAGGGAAACTATGGCTACACCTTC
-	TRBV20-1	TRBJ2-3	many	CSARTGQILNPRTDTQYF	TGCAGTGCTCGTACAGGACAGATTCTCAACCCTCGCACAGATACGCAGTATTTT
-	TRBV9	TRBJ2-1	few	CASSELHYPSGEQFF	TGTGCCAGCAGCGAACTTCACTATCCCTCGGGTGAGCAGTTCTTC
-	TRBV28	TRBJ2-7	many	CASSGGWRGRSYEQYF	TGTGCCTCCTCAGGGGGATGGCGGGGCCGATCCTACGAGCAGTACTTC
-	TRBV6-1	TRBJ1-2	few	CASTEDRIYGYTF	TGTGCCAGCACCGAGGACAGAATCTATGGCTACACCTTC
-	TRBV10-3	TRBJ1-2	many	CAIIGPDGYTF	TGTGCCATCATAGGGCCGGATGGCTACACCTTC
-	TRBV5-5	TRBJ2-5	many	CASSLPSSETQYF	TGTGCCAGCAGCTTACCGAGTTCGGAGACCCAGTACTTC
TRBD1	TRBV25-1	TRBJ1-2	many	CASSEGGTGIYGYTF	TGTGCCAGCAGTGAAGGTGGGACAGGGATCTATGGCTACACCTTC
-	TRBV6-1	TRBJ2-1	many	CASRRGMTASSYNEQFF	TGTGCCAGCAGACGAGGGATGACAGCGAGCTCCTACAATGAGCAGTTCTTC
TRBD2	TRBV20-1	TRBJ2-1	-	CSARVRLAGSYNEQFF	TGCAGTGCTAGAGTAAGACTAGCGGGTTCCTACAATGAGCAGTTCTTC
-	TRBV24-1	TRBJ2-7	many	CATSDSKWREQYF	TGTGCCACCAGTGATTCGAAATGGAGAGAGCAGTACTTC
TRBD1	TRBV3-1	TRBJ1-1	many	CASSQAGQGNTEAFF	TGTGCCAGCAGCCAAGCGGGACAGGGGAACACTGAAGCTTTCTTT
TRBD2	TRBV6-4	TRBJ2-7	many	CAESSGSLGNEQYF	TGTGCCGAATCTAGCGGGAGCCTTGGGAACGAGCAGTACTTC
TRBD1	TRBV27	TRBJ2-1	many	CASSWDSNNEQFF	TGTGCCAGCAGTTGGGACAGTAACAATGAGCAGTTCTTC
-	TRBV20-1	TRBJ1-6	-	CSAIRGDSYNSPLHF	TGCAGTGCTATTCGGGGAGACTCCTATAATTCACCCCTCCACTTT
-	TRBV12-3/TRBV12-4	TRBJ2-7	many	CASGRNSRGGEQYF	TGTGCCAGCGGGCGGAACAGCAGAGGCGGCGAGCAGTACTTC
TRBD1	TRBV20-1	TRBJ2-4	-	CSARGRTGVFVANIQYF	TGCAGTGCTAGAGGCCGGACAGGGGTGTTTGTTGCAAACATTCAGTACTTC
-	TRBV6-1	TRBJ2-6	few	CASTGTGGANVLTF	TGTGCCAGTACAGGGACTGGTGGGGCCAACGTCCTGACTTTC